This T cell receptor beta chain appears in the sequencing data of a study of T cells after yellow fever vaccination. Template-switching 5'RACE yielded the TCR cDNA; a universal primer site and UMIs were added in the process. TCRdb analysed the 5' RACE reads with MiXCR anew, one entry per CDR3 protein. The sample includes approximately 580,000 distinct CDR3 sequences, about a sixth of them seen just once. Remarks on this clonotype: The antigen is not known.

Germline V gives CDR1 GTSNPN, CDR2 SVGIG (reference sequence). V shed 0 bases, J shed 6 bases, and the junction held 4 bases outside the gene matches. The CDR3 covers 13 residues. Study-level findings and limits: The secondary response was weaker, and its peak arrived faster, on day 5 versus 15. Re-detected after boosting: most primary clones, 96% of CD4 and around 86% of CD8. Although most clonotypes did not, a small share appeared in both CD4 and CD8 compartments.

The V gene is TRBV30, the J gene TRBJ1-2, with TRBD1 matching 7 bases. The material sequenced was PBMCs, taken 4 to 6 days after the first yellow fever vaccination. The receptor comes from a man younger than 35 who received the YFV17D yellow fever vaccine. The CDR3 reads CAWSVGGPNGYTF. The CDR3 DNA is TGTGCCTGGAGTGTAGGGGGCCCCAATGGCTACACCTTC.